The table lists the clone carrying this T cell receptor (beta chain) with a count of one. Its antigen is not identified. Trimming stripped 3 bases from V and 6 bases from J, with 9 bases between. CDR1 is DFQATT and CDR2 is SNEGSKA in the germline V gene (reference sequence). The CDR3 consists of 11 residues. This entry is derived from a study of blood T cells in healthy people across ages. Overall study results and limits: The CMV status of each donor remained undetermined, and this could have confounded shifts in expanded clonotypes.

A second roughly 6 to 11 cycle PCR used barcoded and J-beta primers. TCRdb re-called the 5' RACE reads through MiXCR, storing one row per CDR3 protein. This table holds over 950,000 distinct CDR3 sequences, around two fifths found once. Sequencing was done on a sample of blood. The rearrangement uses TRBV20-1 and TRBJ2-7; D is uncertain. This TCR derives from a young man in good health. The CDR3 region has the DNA TGCAGTGCTAGGTGGGGTCTCGAGCAGTACTTC. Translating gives CSARWGLEQYF.